The rows below give T cell receptor beta chains drawn from one sample of a study of T cells after yellow fever vaccination. TCRdb fed the 5' RACE reads into MiXCR, producing one record per CDR3 protein. Seen here are hundreds of thousands of distinct CDR3 sequences, under 15% observed once, and the top ten hold 3.2%. The input for sequencing was CD4+ T cells sorted from PBMCs, taken 15 days after the yellow fever booster vaccination. These receptors all come from a man between 18 and 29 years old who received the YFV17D yellow fever vaccine. The CDR3 runs from the conserved cysteine through the conserved F or W. Fields, in order: J gene, D gene, V gene, clone size, CDR3 protein, CDR3 DNA. The D gene is left open where the match is weak. Clone size is shown for a subset of rows, as once, few, many or a class of expanded clone.

j_gene: TRBJ1-1; d_gene: -; v_gene: TRBV7-9; abundance: few; CDR3aa: CASSLDFNTEAFF; CDR3nt: TGTGCCAGCAGCTTAGATTTTAACACTGAAGCTTTCTTT
j_gene: TRBJ2-7; d_gene: -; v_gene: TRBV12-3/TRBV12-4; abundance: -; CDR3aa: CASTVYEGSYEQYF; CDR3nt: TGTGCCAGCACCGTGTATGAGGGGTCCTACGAGCAGTACTTC
j_gene: TRBJ1-2; d_gene: -; v_gene: TRBV3-1; abundance: few; CDR3aa: CASSQLGGDGYTF; CDR3nt: TGTGCCAGCAGCCAACTCGGGGGAGATGGCTACACCTTC
j_gene: TRBJ1-2; d_gene: -; v_gene: TRBV7-9; abundance: few; CDR3aa: CASSGPMAVYTF; CDR3nt: TGTGCCAGCAGCGGCCCGATGGCAGTCTACACCTTC
j_gene: TRBJ1-2; d_gene: TRBD1; v_gene: TRBV18; abundance: -; CDR3aa: CASSTTGGELANYGYTF; CDR3nt: TGTGCCAGCTCGACGACAGGGGGCGAACTAGCTAACTATGGCTACACCTTC
j_gene: TRBJ1-4; d_gene: -; v_gene: TRBV18; abundance: -; CDR3aa: CASSPPSRPSAGEKLFF; CDR3nt: TGTGCCAGCTCACCACCTTCCCGGCCTTCTGCTGGTGAAAAACTGTTTTTT
j_gene: TRBJ1-6; d_gene: TRBD1; v_gene: TRBV4-2; abundance: many; CDR3aa: CASSQDTRTGDSPLHF; CDR3nt: TGTGCCAGCAGCCAAGATACCCGGACAGGGGATTCACCCCTCCACTTT
j_gene: TRBJ2-5; d_gene: -; v_gene: TRBV7-2; abundance: -; CDR3aa: CASSSGGGPLNYF; CDR3nt: TGTGCCAGCAGCTCGGGCGGGGGCCCCTTAAACTACTTC
j_gene: TRBJ2-3; d_gene: -; v_gene: TRBV7-2; abundance: many; CDR3aa: CASSFGAGDTQYF; CDR3nt: TGTGCCAGCAGCTTTGGGGCTGGAGATACGCAGTATTTT
j_gene: TRBJ2-1; d_gene: TRBD2; v_gene: TRBV12-3/TRBV12-4; abundance: many; CDR3aa: CASNGGGYNEQFF; CDR3nt: TGTGCCAGCAACGGCGGGGGCTACAATGAGCAGTTCTTC
j_gene: TRBJ2-7; d_gene: TRBD1; v_gene: TRBV12-3/TRBV12-4; abundance: -; CDR3aa: CASRGTGVTYEQYF; CDR3nt: TGTGCCAGCCGGGGGACAGGGGTTACCTACGAGCAGTACTTC
j_gene: TRBJ1-5; d_gene: -; v_gene: TRBV5-1; abundance: few; CDR3aa: CASSRDGASNQPQHF; CDR3nt: TGCGCCAGCAGCCGGGACGGGGCCAGTAATCAGCCCCAGCATTTT
j_gene: TRBJ1-5; d_gene: -; v_gene: TRBV16; abundance: -; CDR3aa: CASSQSFGDWNQPQHF; CDR3nt: TGTGCCAGCAGCCAATCGTTCGGGGATTGGAATCAGCCCCAGCATTTT
j_gene: TRBJ2-5; d_gene: TRBD2; v_gene: TRBV2; abundance: few; CDR3aa: CASSTSGGGETQYF; CDR3nt: TGTGCCAGCTCGACTAGCGGGGGTGGGGAGACCCAGTACTTC
j_gene: TRBJ2-6; d_gene: -; v_gene: TRBV7-9; abundance: few; CDR3aa: CASSLFWGAVRVSGANVLTF; CDR3nt: TGTGCCAGCAGCTTATTCTGGGGCGCTGTGAGGGTCTCTGGGGCCAACGTCCTGACTTTC
j_gene: TRBJ2-5; d_gene: TRBD1; v_gene: TRBV12-3/TRBV12-4; abundance: -; CDR3aa: CASSFWDREETQYF; CDR3nt: TGTGCCAGCAGTTTCTGGGACAGAGAAGAGACCCAGTACTTC
j_gene: TRBJ1-2; d_gene: -; v_gene: TRBV12-3/TRBV12-4; abundance: -; CDR3aa: CASIKEEGYTF; CDR3nt: TGTGCCAGCATCAAGGAGGAAGGCTACACCTTC